This T cell receptor beta chain was recorded in a study of tumor and adjacent non-tumor tissue in lung cancer. Study-level information: The patients, approximately 9 men and 4 or 5 women, were about 30 to 85 with stage I to III disease.

This sample's RNA came from whole unsorted tissue. The normal lung tissue was taken more than 3 cm from the tumor edge. CDR1 SQVTM and CDR2 ANQGSEA come from the germline V gene. The CDR3 is 12 residues long. Three rounds of nested PCR, following a modified ARM-PCR protocol, produced the TCRbeta library. In TCRdb, the multiplex PCR reads were re-called with MiXCR into one record per CDR3 protein. This sample has some 100,000 distinct CDR3 sequences, with around three fifths found just once. V and J are TRBV29-1 and TRBJ1-2; a weak D match, TRBD1 (5 bases). This sequence was found in a man younger than 45 with non-small cell lung cancer. The sequenced material came from distant non-tumor lung tissue. The CDR3 nucleotides read TGCAACGCAAGACAGTCCAACTATGGCTACACCTTC. This encodes CNARQSNYGYTF.